Shown below are 20 T cell receptor beta chains from a single sample sequenced in a study of T cells in localized non-small cell lung cancer. Clones were sequenced by immunoSEQ multiplex PCR, and TCRdb holds only the in-frame ones, with some missing. The table shows 30,000 or so clones, with approximately 88% occurring only once. Sequenced here: peripheral blood mononuclear cells, sampled before any cancer treatment. The source is a woman aged 35 to 70 with stage III lung adenocarcinoma.

The genes are TRBV29-1 and TRBJ2-7, with a weak D call TRBD1 (6 bases). V dropped 7 bases and J dropped 0 bases, with 16 bases sitting between them. CDR3 length equals 14 residues. CDR1 SQVTM and CDR2 ANQGSEA come from the germline V gene. The chain's CDR3 is CSGVGGSTSYEQYF. CDR3 bases: TGCAGCGGAGTAGGGGGTTCTACCTCCTACGAGCAGTACTTC.

J is TRBJ1-4 and V is TRBV12-5; D uncertain. Trimming shortened V by 5 bases and J by 5 bases, and 6 bases separated the two germline ends. The germline V gene encodes CDR1 LGHNT and CDR2 FRNRAP. The CDR3 loop spans 12 amino acids. CDR3 DNA sequence: TGTGCTAGTGGTGTTCGCAATGAAAAACTGTTTTTT. Protein sequence: CASGVRNEKLFF.

The chain recombines TRBV19 with TRBJ1-2, with 11 bases that match TRBD1. Germline V lookup: CDR1 LNHDA, CDR2 SQIVND (reference sequence). With V trimmed by 5 bases and J by 8 bases, 4 bases remained unmatched. CDR3 length equals 13 residues. CDR3 DNA: TGTGCCAGTAGTCCCGGGACAGGGGGGGGCTACACCTTC. This sequence encodes CASSPGTGGGYTF.

The J gene is TRBJ2-3, the V gene TRBV5-1; 9 bases align to TRBD2. This CDR3 is built from 16 residues. Looked up from germline, CDR1 is SGHRS and CDR2 is YFSETQ. The V segment lost 4 bases and the J segment 4 bases; nucleotides outside the gene matches: 10. The CDR3 sequence is CASSVEAGGTADTQYF. CDR3 DNA: TGCGCCAGCAGCGTCGAAGCGGGGGGAACGGCAGATACGCAGTATTTT.

The gene calls are TRBV4-2 and TRBJ2-1, with 7 bases aligning to TRBD2. CDR3 size: 15 residues. The J segment lost 7 bases and the V segment lost 0 bases, leaving 6 bases of the junction unmatched. Germline V gene lookup returns CDR1 LGHNA and CDR2 YNFKEQ. The CDR3 DNA reads as TGTGCCAGCAGCCAAGAAGAGCGTAGCGGGAATGAGCAGTTCTTC. Protein: CASSQEERSGNEQFF.

V is TRBV6-1 and J is TRBJ1-2; 9 bases are a match to TRBD1. The CDR3 sequence is 16 residues long. Per germline, CDR1 MNHNS and CDR2 SASEGT. V shed 3 bases, J shed 3 bases, and the junction held 8 bases outside the gene matches. The chain's CDR3 is CASSDSKRQGDYGYTF. As DNA, the CDR3 is TGTGCCAGCAGTGATTCCAAAAGACAGGGGGACTATGGCTACACCTTC.

This clone was counted a single time. The V call is TRBV9, the J call TRBJ1-4; D may be TRBD1 (5 bases). Germline V gives CDR1 SGDLS, CDR2 YYNGEE. V dropped 3 bases and J dropped 5 bases, with 11 bases sitting between them. This CDR3 spans 14 amino acids. CDR3 protein: CASSDRGDNEKLFF. CDR3 coding DNA: TGTGCCAGCAGCGATCGGGGGGACAATGAAAAACTGTTTTTT.

This chain links TRBV11-2 with TRBJ2-2; the D is unclear. The germline CDR1 and CDR2 sequences are SGHAT and FQNNGV. V was shortened by 5 bases and J by 6 bases, with 19 bases between the two germline ends. CDR3 size: 16 residues. The CDR3 region is CASSGNSYLVAGELFF. In nucleotides, the CDR3 is TGTGCCAGCAGCGGAAATAGCTACTTGGTGGCCGGGGAGCTGTTTTTT.

The rearrangement uses TRBV30 and TRBJ2-7, with unresolved D. Between the trimmed V and J ends, which lost 0 bases and 3 bases, there was a span of 6 bases. The germline V gene has CDR1 GTSNPN and CDR2 SVGIG (reference sequence). The CDR3 is 12 amino acids. The chain's CDR3 is CAWSVTVYEQYF. The CDR3 DNA reads as TGTGCCTGGAGTGTAACCGTCTACGAGCAGTACTTC.

The chain combines TRBV11-2 with TRBJ2-3; a weak D match, TRBD2 (6 bases). From germline, CDR1 is SGHAT and CDR2 FQNNGV. With 5 bases removed from V and 8 bases from J, the gap between germline ends came to 20 bases. The CDR3 is made up of 15 amino acids. The CDR3 DNA is TGTGCCAGCAGCCAAGCCGGAGGGTACGGAGCTACGCAGTATTTT. It codes for CASSQAGGYGATQYF.

The gene calls are TRBV4-2 and TRBJ2-3, with 8 bases identical to TRBD2. J gave up 5 bases and V 4 bases, and 11 bases lay outside the gene matches. Germline values: CDR1 LGHNA, CDR2 YNFKEQ. The CDR3 has 16 amino acids. For the CDR3, the DNA is TGTGCCAGCAGCCCCGGGGGGGGGCTAGCAAAAGATACGCAGTATTTT. Protein: CASSPGGGLAKDTQYF.

The V gene is TRBV5-5, the J gene TRBJ2-3; the match to TRBD1 covers 7 bases. Germline lookup yields CDR1 SGHKS and CDR2 YYEKEE (reference sequence). The junction had 8 bases not matched to a gene; V was cut back by 4 bases and J by 3 bases. The CDR3 spans 15 residues. Here the CDR3 reads CASSPQGFGTDTQYF. CDR3 in DNA: TGTGCCAGCAGCCCACAGGGGTTTGGAACAGATACGCAGTATTTT.

This chain connects TRBV5-1 to TRBJ1-4; the match to TRBD1 covers 7 bases. The CDR3 extends over 16 amino acids. V dropped 0 bases and J dropped 0; count of bases not matched to a gene: 2. Germline CDR1 SGHRS, CDR2 YFSETQ. The CDR3: CASSLGQGATNEKLFF. CDR3 DNA sequence: TGCGCCAGCAGCTTGGGGCAGGGGGCAACTAATGAAAAACTGTTTTTT.

V and J are TRBV6-4 and TRBJ1-4, with 8 positions matching TRBD1. The ends lost 3 bases at V and 7 bases at J; junction bases unmatched: 4. Per germline, CDR1 MRHNA and CDR2 SNTAGT. CDR3 length equals 14 residues. The CDR3, as DNA: TGTGCCAGCAGTGAGACAGGGGAAACTGAAAAACTGTTTTTT. Its translation is CASSETGETEKLFF.

The chain has TRBV6-5 and TRBJ1-1, with no clear D. The ends were cut back, 0 bases at V and 1 base at J, with 3 bases in the middle. Germline V gene sequence: CDR1 MNHEY, CDR2 SVGAGI. The CDR3 contains 13 residues. The CDR3 loop reads CASSYSANTEAFF. The CDR3 nucleotides read TGTGCCAGCAGTTACTCCGCGAACACTGAAGCTTTCTTT.

The rearrangement links TRBV5-4 to TRBJ2-7; 9 bases are shared with TRBD1. J lost 4 bases, V lost 4 bases, and 6 bases had no gene match. The CDR3 is 14 residues long. Looked up from germline, CDR1 is SGHNT and CDR2 is YYREEE (reference sequence). The CDR3 bases are TGTGCCAGCAGCATGGGACAGGGAAGTTACGAGCAGTACTTC. Protein sequence: CASSMGQGSYEQYF.

The chain couples TRBV4-1 to TRBJ2-7, with D hard to call. The CDR3 length is 14 residues. Per the germline V gene, CDR1 is MGHRA and CDR2 is YSYEKL. V lost 3 bases, J lost 1 base, and 10 bases lay in between. The CDR3 spells CASSQMSLSYEQYF. CDR3 in DNA: TGCGCCAGCAGCCAGATGAGTCTGTCCTACGAGCAGTACTTC.

This sequence joins TRBV7-2 and TRBJ1-6; possibly TRBD1 for D (6 bases). This CDR3 comprises 13 residues. The V and J ends lost 6 bases and 7 bases respectively, with 10 bases between them. The germline V gene has CDR1 SGHTA and CDR2 FQGNSA. This chain's CDR3 is CASRRDTNSPLHF. CDR3 nucleotides: TGTGCCAGCAGGCGGGACACGAATTCACCCCTCCACTTT.

The chain employs TRBV27 and TRBJ2-7; possibly TRBD1 or TRBD2 for D (8 bases each). V was pared by 5 bases and J by 6 bases, with 35 bases between. The CDR3 is 20 amino acids. Germline CDR1 and CDR2: MNHEY and SMNVEV (reference sequence). The CDR3 sequence: CASSPFLGQVPTSEDFEQYF. DNA for the CDR3: TGTGCCAGCAGTCCATTCCTGGGACAGGTGCCGACTAGCGAGGACTTCGAGCAGTACTTC.

The chain has TRBV30 and TRBJ1-4; TRBD1 matches at 9 bases. The CDR3 runs to 14 residues. V shed 5 bases and J 8 bases; nucleotides not matched to a gene: 9. CDR1 and CDR2 from the germline V gene are GTSNPN and SVGIG (reference sequence). The CDR3 DNA follows: TGTGCCTGGGGACAGGGGAGCTTAAGGGAAAAACTGTTTTTT. Its translation is CAWGQGSLREKLFF.